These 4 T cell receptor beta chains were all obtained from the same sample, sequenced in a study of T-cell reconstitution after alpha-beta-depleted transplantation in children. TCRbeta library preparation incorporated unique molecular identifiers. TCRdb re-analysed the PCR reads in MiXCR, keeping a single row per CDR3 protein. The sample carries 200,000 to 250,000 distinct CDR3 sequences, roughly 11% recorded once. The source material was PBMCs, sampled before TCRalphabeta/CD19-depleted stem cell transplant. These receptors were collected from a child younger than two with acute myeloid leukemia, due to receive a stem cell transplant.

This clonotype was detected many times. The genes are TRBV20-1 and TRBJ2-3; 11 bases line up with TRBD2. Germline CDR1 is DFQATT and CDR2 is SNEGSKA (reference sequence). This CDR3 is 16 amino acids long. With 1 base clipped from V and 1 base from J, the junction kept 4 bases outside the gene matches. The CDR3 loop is CSARGLAGWGTDTQYF. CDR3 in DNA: TGCAGTGCTAGAGGACTAGCGGGGTGGGGCACAGATACGCAGTATTTT.

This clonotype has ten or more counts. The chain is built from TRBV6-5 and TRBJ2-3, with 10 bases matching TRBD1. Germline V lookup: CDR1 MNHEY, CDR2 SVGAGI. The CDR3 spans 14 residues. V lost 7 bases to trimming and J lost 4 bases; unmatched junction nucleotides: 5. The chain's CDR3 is CASTKGQGADTQYF. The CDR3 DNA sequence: TGTGCCAGCACCAAAGGACAGGGGGCAGATACGCAGTATTTT.

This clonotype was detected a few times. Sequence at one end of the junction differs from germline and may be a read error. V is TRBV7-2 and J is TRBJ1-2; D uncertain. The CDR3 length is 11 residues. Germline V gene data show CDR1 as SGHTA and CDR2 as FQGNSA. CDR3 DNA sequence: TGTGCCAGCAGCTTTAACTCTGGCTACACCTTC. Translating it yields CASSFNSGYTF.

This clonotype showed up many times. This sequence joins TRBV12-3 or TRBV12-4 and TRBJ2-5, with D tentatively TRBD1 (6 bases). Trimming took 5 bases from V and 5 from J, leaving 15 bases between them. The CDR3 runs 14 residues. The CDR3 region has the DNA TGTGCCAGCAGTGTGGGGACAACCTGGGAGACCCAGTACTTC. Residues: CASSVGTTWETQYF.